What follows describes a single TCR beta chain. This clone occurred a few times. It has no known antigen specificity. No qualities accompany the bases; no much larger clone lies one base away. The entry originates in a study of cytomegalovirus exposure and HLA in healthy donors (dated by TCRdb to the late 2010s). Study-level background: An earlier analysis of 587 of the donors reported roughly 300 Gb of sequence data and 100 million to 130 million unique TCR beta sequences from about 200 million T cells. All discovery cohort repertoires had been generated using a single sequencing platform. HLA typing included class I and class II loci at four-digit resolution. Five DR-DQ haplotypes were handled as single units for association and clustering, since linkage in the cohort was strong. The T cell repertoires of 666 subjects were profiled by immunosequencing and related to cytomegalovirus serostatus. Among the roughly 400 genotyped donors, more than 70% belonged to the genetic ancestry cluster associated with self-reported Caucasian donors. A later genetic analysis used genome-wide SNP genotypes for about 65% of the roughly 700 donors, treating that subset as a discovery cohort. High-throughput TCR immunosequencing, statistical association of individual TCRs with disease status, and machine learning were combined to predict cytomegalovirus infection status. A later analysis re-analyzed previously published TCR beta repertoires from 600 to 850 donors and added high-resolution HLA genotyping to study TCR occurrence patterns. The study was designed to test whether signatures of past pathogen exposure could be identified by cataloging public T cell receptors. The number of typed donors differed by locus: 629-630 for A, B, C, DRB1 and DQB1; approximately 520 for DQA1; fewer than 610 for DPA1; and around 470 for DPB1. Besides the first cohort of roughly 640 subjects, a separate validation cohort made up of over a hundred different subjects was used. Roughly 300 gigabases of sequencing data and around 88 million unique TCR sequences made up an early release that covered around 640 HLA-typed donors. Rather than using new phenotypic data, the later analysis identified candidate immune exposures from TCR beta sequences and from how often those sequences occurred across donors. Among 398 genotyped donors of the cohort, an average of approximately 240,000 unique TCR beta nucleotide sequences were sequenced per donor, roughly a sixth of them non-productive. Donor age, sex, ethnicity and CMV serostatus were compiled together with the repertoire data. To decide whether each TCR beta V gene segment behaved as functional or pseudogenic, an earlier analysis of some 600 of the donors relied on high-throughput TCR beta sequencing.

Broad study findings and their caveats: Correlated functional status among segregating V segments might be attributable to linkage disequilibrium, but an unknown experimental factor could not be ruled out. The presence/absence analyses assumed that sequencing depth was roughly uniform across donors, and that assumption may not be true. Strong co-occurrence of HLA alleles, especially DR and DQ, made assigning TCR associations to individual alleles difficult. In this cohort, only TCR beta chains were sequenced, and detectable features were limited by the absence of alpha or paired-chain data. A further reported finding was that TCR beta sequences accurately predicted the HLA-A and HLA-B alleles for most subjects in the first cohort. Cytomegalovirus status was reported to be diagnosed by the classifier with high specificity and sensitivity in both the original and validation cohorts. Over 15 rarely observed V segments, including chromosome 9 orphons, were excluded from the earlier analysis of almost 600 of the donors because counts were too low. A later genetic analysis reported fewer N-insertions in productive TCRs among donors in an Asian-associated ancestry cluster than the roughly 640-donor mean. Specific HLA alleles were associated with over 15,000 TCR beta sequences at a false discovery rate of 0.05 in a later analysis. Across donors, most TCR sequences were observed very rarely, whereas some public TCRs were present in many individuals. In a later analysis, most CMV-associated TCR beta chains were found to appear HLA-restricted, with HLA associations seemingly driven largely by CMV exposure. According to a later analysis, parvovirus B19, influenza, CMV and Epstein-Barr virus appeared linked to several top co-occurrence clusters. CMV serostatus was the only immune exposure information available for the cohort. In vitro tests confirmed that a few of the cytomegalovirus-associated TCR beta chains recognize cytomegalovirus antigens. A later analysis found that HLA-associated TCR beta chains were more clonally expanded and had lower generation probabilities than equally common non-associated chains. In a later analysis, the rate of TCR association differed among HLA loci, with DRB1 alleles having the most associated TCRs and HLA-C alleles having the fewest. Broadly in line with IMGT annotations, most TCR beta V segments showed up in productive rearrangements about 87% or about 30% of the time in an earlier analysis of approximately 640 of the donors. In a later genetic analysis, a missense DCLRE1C variant was associated with V-gene and J-gene trimming of TCR beta chains, and the association was replicated in an independent cohort. A total of 164 TCR beta chains were listed by the study as associated with cytomegalovirus. The authors suggested that the approach could potentially be generalized to other disease states and immunological phenotypes. A group of highly shared sequence variants was considered likely to be a technical artifact of the sequencing pipeline. Because HLA typing was missing for some donors at each locus, association tests included only the typed subset. Because the 87-base-pair reads could not distinguish some IMGT-functional V segments, including TRBV6-2 and TRBV6-3, those segments were excluded.

The library was made by the immunoSEQ multiplex PCR assay. The multiplex PCR relied on a mix of 60 forward primers for TCR Vbeta segments and 13 reverse primers for TCR Jbeta segments. Amplification of the CDR3 region of rearranged TCR beta genes was performed with a multiplex PCR assay on genomic DNA. The amplified TCR beta libraries were sequenced on the Illumina HiSeq System as 87-base-pair reads. In the paper's pipeline: Across the 500 to 850 repertoires, a later analysis counted 60 million to 90 million unique TCR beta chains, 9.5 million to 13 million of which were shared by at least two donors. To remove PCR and sequencing errors, raw reads were error-corrected and collapsed into unique sequences using a nearest-neighbor algorithm that merged closely related sequences. V, D and J gene segments were assigned by aligning CDR3 sequences to IMGT reference sequences. For a sequence to be retained, a match of at least six nucleotides was required to both a V gene segment and a J gene segment. A rearrangement was called productive if the CDR3 had no stop codons and remained in frame with V and J, and every other rearrangement was called non-productive. Following IMGT convention, CDR3 was defined as the stretch from the second conserved V-encoded cysteine up to the conserved J-encoded phenylalanine. The earlier analysis of some 580 of the donors excluded any sequence lacking an unambiguous match to a single V gene segment. In an earlier analysis of approximately 590 of the donors, a V segment was called functional when productive rearrangements were above 56.7%, and segregating when the standard deviation between donors exceeded 5%. A statistical classification framework was built to diagnose cytomegalovirus status from the catalog of TCR beta chain sequences. In a later analysis, TCR nucleotide sequences were compared against IMGT/GENE-DB human TR gene sequences so that V and J genes could be assigned. Using the TCRdist pipeline, a later analysis assigned CDR3 sequences along with most-parsimonious VDJ recombination scenarios. In a later analysis, each TCR beta chain was defined by its CDR3 amino acid sequence together with its V-gene family, and reads lacking a unique V-gene family were excluded. A later analysis removed 500 to 650 highly shared, low-generation-probability nucleotide sequences to deal with suspected cross-contamination and a sequencing artifact. A later analysis calculated a clonal expansion index for each public chain from normalized within-repertoire ranks of inferred template counts. Generation probabilities in a later analysis came from a VDJ recombination model fitted to out-of-frame rearrangements, and those results were checked against IGoR. A later analysis scored TCR-TCR, TCR-HLA and TCR-CMV co-occurrence with hypergeometric tests, applying a repertoire-size bias correction to TCR pairs. False discovery rates were estimated in a later analysis by permuting HLA or CMV assignments 20 times. In a later analysis, co-occurring TCRs were grouped with DBSCAN, and TCRdist sequence similarity was added when clustering was performed within HLA-allele-positive subsets. Repertoires with fewer than 30,000 or more than 120,000 public chains were left out of co-occurrence clustering, as were a handful of repertoires with anomalous nucleotide sharing. Imported from immuneACCESS, the table was reduced by TCRdb to in-frame sequences with V and J called. These copies leave out some clones; in studies compared against another copy, an unresolved V gene accounts for under half, and the cause of the remainder is not known. V, J and clone size reflect that table, while D and trimming were determined from the DNA. The sample contains around 100,000 clones, less than 8% of them found a single time. Jointly, the top ten make up 2.3% of the sample.

The cohort consisted of 600 or so healthy bone marrow donors. Cohort members were all nominally healthy when sampled, although unrecorded immune exposures were likely present. The donor was CMV seronegative and was included in the group of about 400 seronegative cohort members. A peripheral blood sample was collected from each donor, and TCR beta sequencing was performed on peripheral blood mononuclear cells. The Qiagen DNeasy Blood Extraction Kit was used to extract genomic DNA from the blood cell samples. Taken from cysteine to phenylalanine, the CDR3 has 14 residues. Just the 42-base CDR3 DNA is kept, in frame starting at base 1. V loses 6 bases at its end and J loses 2 bases; junction bases beyond the gene matches: 6. CDR1 and CDR2, looked up from the germline V gene, are SGHDT and YYEEEE.

The receptor chain draws on TRBV5-6 and TRBJ2-3; 7 bases in the junction line up with TRBD1. Source material: PBMCs. The clonotype was recovered from a man aged 50 to 60 in good health and CMV-seronegative. The CDR3 reads CASTRTGLTDTQYF. The base sequence is TGTGCCAGCACCCGGACAGGACTCACAGATACGCAGTATTTT.